This TCR beta chain was captured in a study of graft-versus-host responses after intestinal transplantation. CDR1 and CDR2 from the germline V gene are SGHVS and FQNEAQ. Trimming took off 3 bases at V and 6 bases at J, with 6 bases between the two ends. The CDR3 covers 11 residues. Libraries were prepared by immunoSEQ multiplex PCR; TCRdb keeps only in-frame clonotypes and omits some of them. The repertoire has 9,000 to 10,000 clones, roughly 27% of them found once; the top ten carry roughly 3%. After the reaction, proliferating CFSE-low CD3+CD4+ and CD3+CD8+ responders were sorted. The source material was alloreactive CD4+ T cells from a mixed lymphocyte reaction culture, sampled before intestinal transplant. Subset denoted: CFSE-low proliferating T cells sorted from approximately 6-day pre-transplant mixed lymphocyte reaction (GvH or HvG direction). V usage is TRBV7-8 and J usage is TRBJ2-7; D is uncertain. This clonotype was obtained from a human patient who received an intestinal transplant. Here the CDR3 reads CASSFLGEQYF. CDR3 DNA: TGTGCCAGCAGCTTTTTGGGCGAGCAGTACTTC.